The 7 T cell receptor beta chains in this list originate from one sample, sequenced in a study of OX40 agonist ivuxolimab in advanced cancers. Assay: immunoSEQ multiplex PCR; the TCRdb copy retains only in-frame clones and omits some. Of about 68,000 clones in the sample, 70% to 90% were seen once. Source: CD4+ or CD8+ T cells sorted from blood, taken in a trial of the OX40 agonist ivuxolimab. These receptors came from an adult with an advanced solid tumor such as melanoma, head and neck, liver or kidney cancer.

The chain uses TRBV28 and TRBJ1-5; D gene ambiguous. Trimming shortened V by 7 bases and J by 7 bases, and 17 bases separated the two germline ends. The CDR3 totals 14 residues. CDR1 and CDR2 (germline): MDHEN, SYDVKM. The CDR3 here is CASTSQRTLQPQHF. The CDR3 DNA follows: TGTGCCAGCACCTCCCAACGGACGTTACAGCCCCAGCATTTT.

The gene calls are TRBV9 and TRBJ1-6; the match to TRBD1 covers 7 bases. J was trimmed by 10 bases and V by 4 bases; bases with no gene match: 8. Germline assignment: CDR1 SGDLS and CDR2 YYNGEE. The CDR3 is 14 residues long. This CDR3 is CASSPGQDFSPLHF. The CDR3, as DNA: TGTGCCAGCAGCCCCGGACAGGATTTCTCACCCCTCCACTTT.

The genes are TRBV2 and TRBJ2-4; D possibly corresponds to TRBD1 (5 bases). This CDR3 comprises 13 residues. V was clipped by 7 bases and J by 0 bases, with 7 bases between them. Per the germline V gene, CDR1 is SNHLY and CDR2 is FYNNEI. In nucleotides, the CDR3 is TGTGCCAGCAAAGGGGCAGCCAAAAACATTCAGTACTTC. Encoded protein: CASKGAAKNIQYF.

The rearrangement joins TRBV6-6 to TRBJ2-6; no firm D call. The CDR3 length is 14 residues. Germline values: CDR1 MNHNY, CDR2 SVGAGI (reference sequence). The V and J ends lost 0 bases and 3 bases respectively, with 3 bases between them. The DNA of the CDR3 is TGTGCCAGCAGTTACTCGAGTGGGGCCAACGTCCTGACTTTC. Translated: CASSYSSGANVLTF.

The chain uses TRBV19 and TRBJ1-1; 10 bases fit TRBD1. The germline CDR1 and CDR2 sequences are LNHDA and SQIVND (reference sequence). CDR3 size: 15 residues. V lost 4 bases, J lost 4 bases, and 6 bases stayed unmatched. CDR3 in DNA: TGTGCCAGTAGTACGGAGGGACAGGGGTTCACTGAAGCTTTCTTT. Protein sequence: CASSTEGQGFTEAFF.

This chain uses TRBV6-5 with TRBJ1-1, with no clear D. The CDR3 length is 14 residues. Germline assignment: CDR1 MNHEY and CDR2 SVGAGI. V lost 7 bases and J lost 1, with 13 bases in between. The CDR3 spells CASKGRSSNTEAFF. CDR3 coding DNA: TGTGCCAGCAAAGGCAGATCGTCGAACACTGAAGCTTTCTTT.

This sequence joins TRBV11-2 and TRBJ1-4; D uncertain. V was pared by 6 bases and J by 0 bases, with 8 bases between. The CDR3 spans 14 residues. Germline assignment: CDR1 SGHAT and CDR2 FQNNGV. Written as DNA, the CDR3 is TGTGCCAGCAGTTCAAGCGCAACTAATGAAAAACTGTTTTTT. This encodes CASSSSATNEKLFF.